The subject of this entry is one T cell receptor (beta chain). Its target is not known. These data originate in a study of beta chain features in type 1 diabetes. Regarding the study as a whole: Individuals with type 1 diabetes displayed fewer insertions and more deletions at VDJ junctions. When Type 1 diabetes patients were examined, their TCRB CDR3s proved moderately but significantly shorter in all four CD4+ subsets. There was no resolution here of whether HLA type influences TCRB rearrangement.

CD45RO/CCR7/CD25/CD127/CD95/CD27 sorting isolated CD4+ naive, central memory, regulatory and stem cell-like memory cells. All of the sorted populations showed purity greater than 95%. The germline CDR1 and CDR2 sequences are PRHDT and FYEKMQ (reference sequence). The CDR3 totals 13 residues. Between the trimmed V and J ends, which lost 5 bases and 8 bases, there was a span of 12 bases. Expressed TCRB transcripts got sequenced, as all isolated RNA was reverse transcribed. Generated by immunoSEQ multiplex PCR, the TCRdb table keeps only in-frame clones and is missing some. This sample has some 660,000 clones, with over 13% found just once.

The specimen was naive CD4+ T cells from blood. The TCR originated in a man aged 18 to 35 with type 1 diabetes. This chain connects TRBV13 to TRBJ1-4; unclear D gene. As DNA, the CDR3 is TGTGCCAGCAGCCGGAGTGTGGGCGAAAAACTGTTTTTT. It is translated as CASSRSVGEKLFF.